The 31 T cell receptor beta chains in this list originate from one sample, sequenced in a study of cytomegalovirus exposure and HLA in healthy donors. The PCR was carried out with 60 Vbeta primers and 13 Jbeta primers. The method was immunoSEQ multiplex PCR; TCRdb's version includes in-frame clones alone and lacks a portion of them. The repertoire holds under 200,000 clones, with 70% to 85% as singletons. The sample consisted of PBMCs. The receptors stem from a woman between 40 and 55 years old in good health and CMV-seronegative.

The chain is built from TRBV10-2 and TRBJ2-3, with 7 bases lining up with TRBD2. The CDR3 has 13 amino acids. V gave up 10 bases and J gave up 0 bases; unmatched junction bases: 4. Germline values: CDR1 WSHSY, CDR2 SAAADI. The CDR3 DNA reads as TGCGCCACCTTAGCGGGCAGCACAGATACGCAGTATTTT. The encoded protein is CATLAGSTDTQYF.

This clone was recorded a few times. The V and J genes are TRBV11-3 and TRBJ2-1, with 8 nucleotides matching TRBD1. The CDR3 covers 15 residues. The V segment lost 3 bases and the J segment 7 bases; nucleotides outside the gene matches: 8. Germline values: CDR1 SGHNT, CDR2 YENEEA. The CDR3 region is CASSLTRGQGNEQFF. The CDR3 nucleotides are TGTGCCAGCAGCTTGACCAGGGGGCAAGGGAATGAGCAGTTCTTC.

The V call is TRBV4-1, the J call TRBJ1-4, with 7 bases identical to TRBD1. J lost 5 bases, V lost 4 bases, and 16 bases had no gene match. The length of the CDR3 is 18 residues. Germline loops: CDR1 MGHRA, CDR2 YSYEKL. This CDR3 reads CASSRQGPNDRLNEKLFF. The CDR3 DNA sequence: TGCGCCAGCAGCCGACAGGGCCCCAACGACAGACTAAATGAAAAACTGTTTTTT.

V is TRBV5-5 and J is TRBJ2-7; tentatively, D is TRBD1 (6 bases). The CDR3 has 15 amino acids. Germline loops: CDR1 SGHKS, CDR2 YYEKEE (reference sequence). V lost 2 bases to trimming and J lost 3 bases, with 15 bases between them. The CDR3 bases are TGTGCCAGCAGCTTCGTTAAAACAGGGAGCTACGAGCAGTACTTC. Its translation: CASSFVKTGSYEQYF. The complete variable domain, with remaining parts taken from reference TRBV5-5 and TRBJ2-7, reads DAGVTQSPTHLIKTRGQQVTLRCSPISGHKSVSWYQQVLGQGPQFIFQYYEKEERGRGNFPDRFSARQFPNYSSELNVNALLLGDSALYLCASSFVKTGSYEQYFGPGTRLTVT.

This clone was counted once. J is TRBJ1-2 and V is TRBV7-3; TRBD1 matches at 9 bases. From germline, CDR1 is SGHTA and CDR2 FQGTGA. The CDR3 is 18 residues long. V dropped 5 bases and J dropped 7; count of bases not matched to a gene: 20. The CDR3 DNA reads TGTGCCAGCAGCCCAGCCCCGGGACAGGGAGGTTTGTTTGGTGGCTACACCTTC. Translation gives CASSPAPGQGGLFGGYTF.

The CDR3 sequence is CASRVRGQGILGTEAFF. CDR3 DNA: TGTGCCAGCCGAGTTAGGGGACAGGGGATTTTAGGGACTGAAGCTTTCTTT. The rearrangement links TRBV27 to TRBJ1-1; 10 nucleotides line up with TRBD1. CDR1 MNHEY and CDR2 SMNVEV come from the germline V gene (reference sequence). The junction had 17 bases not matched to a gene; V was cut back by 8 bases and J by 5 bases. CDR3 size: 17 residues.

The CDR3 region is CASSFEVQVQPNQPQHF. The CDR3 DNA reads as TGTGCCAGCAGTTTCGAGGTACAGGTTCAACCAAATCAGCCCCAGCATTTT. This chain links TRBV28 with TRBJ1-5, with D possibly TRBD1 on 5 matching bases. V shed 3 bases and J shed 4 bases, with 19 bases lying between them. The CDR3 is 17 residues long. CDR1 and CDR2 (germline): MDHEN, SYDVKM.

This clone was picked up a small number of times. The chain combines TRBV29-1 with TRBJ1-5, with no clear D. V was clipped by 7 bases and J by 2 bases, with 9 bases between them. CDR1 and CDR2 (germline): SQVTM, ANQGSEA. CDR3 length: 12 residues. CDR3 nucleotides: TGCAGCGCCGGCGGGGGCAATCAGCCCCAGCATTTT. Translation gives CSAGGGNQPQHF.

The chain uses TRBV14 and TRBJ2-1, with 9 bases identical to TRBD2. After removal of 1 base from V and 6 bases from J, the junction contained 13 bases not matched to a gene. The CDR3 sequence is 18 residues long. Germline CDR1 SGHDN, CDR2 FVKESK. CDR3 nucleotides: TGTGCCAGCAGCCAAGTCCCGTTTAGCGGGGGATTCGGCAATGAGCAGTTCTTC. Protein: CASSQVPFSGGFGNEQFF.

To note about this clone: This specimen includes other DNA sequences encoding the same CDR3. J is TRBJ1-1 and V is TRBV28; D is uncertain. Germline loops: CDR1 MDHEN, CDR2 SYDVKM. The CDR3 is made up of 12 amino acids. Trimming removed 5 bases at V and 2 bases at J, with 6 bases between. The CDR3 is CASSLSNTEAFF. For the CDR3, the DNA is TGTGCCAGCAGTCTATCAAACACTGAAGCTTTCTTT.

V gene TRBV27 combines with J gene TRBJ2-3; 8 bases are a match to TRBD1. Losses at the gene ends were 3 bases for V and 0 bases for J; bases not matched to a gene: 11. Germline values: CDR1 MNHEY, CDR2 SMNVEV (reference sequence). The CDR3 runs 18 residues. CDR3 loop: CASSLRQGAFGSTDTQYF. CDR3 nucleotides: TGTGCCAGCAGTTTGAGGCAGGGGGCATTTGGGAGCACAGATACGCAGTATTTT.

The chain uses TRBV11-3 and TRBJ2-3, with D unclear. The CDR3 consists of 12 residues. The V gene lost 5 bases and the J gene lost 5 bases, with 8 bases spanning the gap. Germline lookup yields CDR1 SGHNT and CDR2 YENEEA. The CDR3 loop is CASSPGGDTQYF. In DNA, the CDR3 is TGTGCCAGCAGCCCGGGTGGAGATACGCAGTATTTT.

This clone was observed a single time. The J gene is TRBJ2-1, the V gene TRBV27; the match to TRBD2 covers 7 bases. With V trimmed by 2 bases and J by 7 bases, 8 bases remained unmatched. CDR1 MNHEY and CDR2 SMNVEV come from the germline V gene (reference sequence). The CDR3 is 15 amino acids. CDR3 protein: CASSLVAGAGNEQFF. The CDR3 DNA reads TGTGCCAGCAGTTTAGTGGCGGGAGCGGGGAATGAGCAGTTCTTC.

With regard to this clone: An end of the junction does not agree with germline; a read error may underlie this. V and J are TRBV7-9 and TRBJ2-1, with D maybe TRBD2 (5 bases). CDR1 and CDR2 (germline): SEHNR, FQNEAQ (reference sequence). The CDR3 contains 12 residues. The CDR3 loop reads CSSSLGLNEQFF. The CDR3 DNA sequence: TGTTCCAGCAGCTTAGGACTTAATGAGCAGTTCTTC.

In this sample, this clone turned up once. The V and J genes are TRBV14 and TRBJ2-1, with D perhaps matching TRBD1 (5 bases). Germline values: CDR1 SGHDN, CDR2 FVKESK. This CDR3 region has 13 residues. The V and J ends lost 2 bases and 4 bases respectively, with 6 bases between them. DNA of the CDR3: TGTGCCAGCAGCCAACAGGGATACAATGAGCAGTTCTTC. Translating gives CASSQQGYNEQFF. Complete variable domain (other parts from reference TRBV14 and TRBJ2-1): EAGVTQFPSHSVIEKGQTVTLRCDPISGHDNLYWYRRVMGKEIKFLLHFVKESKQDESGMPNNRFLAERTGGTYSTLKVQPAELEDSGVYFCASSQQGYNEQFFGPGTRLTVL.

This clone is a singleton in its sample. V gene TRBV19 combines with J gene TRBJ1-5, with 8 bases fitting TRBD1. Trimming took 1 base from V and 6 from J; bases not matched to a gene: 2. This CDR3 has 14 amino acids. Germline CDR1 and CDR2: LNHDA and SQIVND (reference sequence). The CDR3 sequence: CASSIVTGGQPQHF. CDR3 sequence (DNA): TGTGCCAGTAGTATAGTAACAGGGGGTCAGCCCCAGCATTTT.

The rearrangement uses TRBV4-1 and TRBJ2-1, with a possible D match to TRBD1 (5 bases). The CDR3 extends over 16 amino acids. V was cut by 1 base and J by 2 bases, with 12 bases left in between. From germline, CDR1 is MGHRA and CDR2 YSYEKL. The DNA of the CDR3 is TGCGCCAGCAGCCAAGTGGGTGGGGCTGCCTACAATGAGCAGTTCTTC. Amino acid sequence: CASSQVGGAAYNEQFF.

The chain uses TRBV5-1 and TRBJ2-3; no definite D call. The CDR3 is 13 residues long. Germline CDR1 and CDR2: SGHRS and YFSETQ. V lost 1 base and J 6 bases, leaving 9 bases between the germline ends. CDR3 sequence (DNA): TGCGCCAGCAGCTTGAATTCTGGCGATACGCAGTATTTT. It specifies CASSLNSGDTQYF.

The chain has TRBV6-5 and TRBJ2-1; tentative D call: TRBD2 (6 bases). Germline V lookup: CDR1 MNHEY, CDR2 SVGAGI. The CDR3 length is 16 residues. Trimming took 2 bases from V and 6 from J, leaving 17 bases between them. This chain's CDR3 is CASSYGTGVLPNEQFF. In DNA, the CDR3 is TGTGCCAGCAGTTACGGAACGGGGGTTCTCCCCAATGAGCAGTTCTTC.

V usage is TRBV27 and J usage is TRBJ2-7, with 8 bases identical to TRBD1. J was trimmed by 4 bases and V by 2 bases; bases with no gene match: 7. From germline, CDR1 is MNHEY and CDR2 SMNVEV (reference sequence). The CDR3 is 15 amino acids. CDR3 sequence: CASSLDRQGLYEQYF. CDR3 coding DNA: TGTGCCAGCAGTTTAGATCGACAGGGGTTATACGAGCAGTACTTC.

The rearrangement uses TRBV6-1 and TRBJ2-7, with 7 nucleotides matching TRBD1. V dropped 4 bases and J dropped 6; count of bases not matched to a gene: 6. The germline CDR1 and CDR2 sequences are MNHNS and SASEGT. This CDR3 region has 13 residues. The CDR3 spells CASSVQPGGEQYF. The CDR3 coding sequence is TGTGCCAGCAGTGTCCAACCAGGGGGCGAGCAGTACTTC.

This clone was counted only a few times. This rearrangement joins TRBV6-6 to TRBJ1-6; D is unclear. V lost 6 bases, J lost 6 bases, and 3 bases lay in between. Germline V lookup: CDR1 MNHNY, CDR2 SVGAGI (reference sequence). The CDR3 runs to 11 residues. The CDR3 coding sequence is TGTGCCAGCAGCAGTAATTCACCCCTCCACTTT. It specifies CASSSNSPLHF.

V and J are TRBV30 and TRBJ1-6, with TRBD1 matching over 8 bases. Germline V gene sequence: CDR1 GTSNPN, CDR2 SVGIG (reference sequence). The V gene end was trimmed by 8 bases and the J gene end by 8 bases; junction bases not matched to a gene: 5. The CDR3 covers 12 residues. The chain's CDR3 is CAGQGGDSPLHF. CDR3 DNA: TGTGCCGGACAGGGTGGGGATTCACCCCTCCACTTT.

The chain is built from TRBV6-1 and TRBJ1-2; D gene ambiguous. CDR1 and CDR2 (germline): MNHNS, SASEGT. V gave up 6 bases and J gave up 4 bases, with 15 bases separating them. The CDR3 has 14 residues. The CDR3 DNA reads TGTGCCAGCAGCGCCATCGGTAGTGGCTATGGCTACACCTTC. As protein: CASSAIGSGYGYTF.

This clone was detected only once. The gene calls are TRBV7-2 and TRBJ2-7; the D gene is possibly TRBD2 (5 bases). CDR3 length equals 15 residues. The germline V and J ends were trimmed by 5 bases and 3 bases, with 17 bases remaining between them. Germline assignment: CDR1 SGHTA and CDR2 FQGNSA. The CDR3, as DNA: TGTGCCAGCAGCGGTCGGGATCCGGGCCTCTACGAGCAGTACTTC. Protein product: CASSGRDPGLYEQYF.

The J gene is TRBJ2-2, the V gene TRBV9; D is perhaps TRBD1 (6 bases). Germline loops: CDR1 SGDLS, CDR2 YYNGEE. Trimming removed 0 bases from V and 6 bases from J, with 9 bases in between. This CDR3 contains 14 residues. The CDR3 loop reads CASSVEQGPGELFF. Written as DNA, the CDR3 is TGTGCCAGCAGCGTAGAACAGGGTCCCGGGGAGCTGTTTTTT.

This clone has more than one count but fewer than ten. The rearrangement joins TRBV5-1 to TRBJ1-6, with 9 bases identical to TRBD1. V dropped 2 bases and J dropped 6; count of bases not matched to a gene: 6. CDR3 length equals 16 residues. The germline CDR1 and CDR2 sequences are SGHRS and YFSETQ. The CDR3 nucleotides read TGCGCCAGCAGCTTACAGGGGGCAGTAAGTAATTCACCCCTCCACTTT. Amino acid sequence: CASSLQGAVSNSPLHF. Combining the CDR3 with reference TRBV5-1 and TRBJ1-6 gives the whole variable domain KAGVTQTPRYLIKTRGQQVTLSCSPISGHRSVSWYQQTPGQGLQFLFEYFSETQRNKGNFPGRFSGRQFSNSRSEMNVSTLELGDSALYLCASSLQGAVSNSPLHFGNGTRLTVT.

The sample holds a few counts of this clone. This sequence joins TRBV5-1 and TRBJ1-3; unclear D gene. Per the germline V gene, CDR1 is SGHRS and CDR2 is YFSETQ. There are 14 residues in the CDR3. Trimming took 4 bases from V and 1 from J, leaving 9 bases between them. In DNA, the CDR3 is TGCGCCAGCAGCCCTCAGGCGTCTGGAAACACCATATATTTT. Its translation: CASSPQASGNTIYF.

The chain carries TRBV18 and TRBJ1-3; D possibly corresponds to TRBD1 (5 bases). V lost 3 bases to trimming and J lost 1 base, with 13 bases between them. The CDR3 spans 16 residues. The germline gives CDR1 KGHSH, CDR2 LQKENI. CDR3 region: CASSPSTGLSGNTIYF. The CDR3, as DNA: TGTGCCAGCTCACCCTCCACAGGCCTTTCTGGAAACACCATATATTTT.

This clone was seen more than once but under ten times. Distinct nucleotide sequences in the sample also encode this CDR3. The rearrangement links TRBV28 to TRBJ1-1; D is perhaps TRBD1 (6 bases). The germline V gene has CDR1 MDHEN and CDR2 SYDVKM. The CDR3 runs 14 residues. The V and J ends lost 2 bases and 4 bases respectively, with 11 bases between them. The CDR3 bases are TGTGCCAGCAGTTTAGGGGGCGCGGGCACTGAAGCTTTCTTT. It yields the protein CASSLGGAGTEAFF.

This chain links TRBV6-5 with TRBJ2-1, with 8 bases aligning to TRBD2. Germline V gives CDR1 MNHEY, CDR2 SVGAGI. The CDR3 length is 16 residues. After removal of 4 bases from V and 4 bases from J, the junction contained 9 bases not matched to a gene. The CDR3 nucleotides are TGTGCCAGCAGTTTTACCGGGACTAGATTTTACAATGAGCAGTTCTTC. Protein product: CASSFTGTRFYNEQFF.